Listed here are 2 T cell receptor beta chains from one sample, sequenced in a study of identifying expanded T cells in peripheral blood. The method was immunoSEQ multiplex PCR; TCRdb's version includes in-frame clones alone and lacks a portion of them. The repertoire holds over 80,000 clones, with approximately 83% as singletons. The material sequenced was blood. The receptors were sampled from a person aged 18 to 70 in good health.

V usage is TRBV6-1 and J usage is TRBJ1-1, with 7 bases lining up with TRBD1. V lost 5 bases to trimming and J lost 4 bases; unmatched junction nucleotides: 10. The germline V gene encodes CDR1 MNHNS and CDR2 SASEGT. The CDR3 length is 15 residues. The CDR3 here is CASSSRTGRGTEAFF. Here the CDR3 DNA reads TGTGCCAGCAGTTCCCGGACAGGTCGTGGCACTGAAGCTTTCTTT.

The chain couples TRBV30 to TRBJ1-5; D remains ambiguous. CDR1 GTSNPN and CDR2 SVGIG come from the germline V gene (reference sequence). The CDR3 sequence is 15 residues long. The V end lost 0 bases, the J end lost 1 base, and 10 bases lay between the germline ends. The DNA for the CDR3 is TGTGCCTGGAGTGTACCCGACTTAAGCAATCAGCCCCAGCATTTT. This sequence encodes CAWSVPDLSNQPQHF.